This passage covers 26 T cell receptor beta chains from one sample sequenced in a study of blood T cell repertoires in COVID-19. Data came from immunoSEQ multiplex PCR; TCRdb stores just in-frame clones and leaves some out. The sample lists roughly 200,000 clones; around 90% were seen once. The specimen was PBMCs or T cells enriched from blood (not recorded which). These receptors originate from a man aged 25 to 40 who had recovered from COVID-19.

The rearrangement uses TRBV28 and TRBJ2-7; 7 bases align to TRBD1. CDR1 is MDHEN and CDR2 is SYDVKM in the germline V gene. V trimming: 4 bases; J trimming: 1 base; junction bases outside the gene matches: 4. CDR3 length: 14 amino acids. The DNA of the CDR3 is TGTGCCAGCAGTTCCAGGGGGTTTTCCTACGAGCAGTACTTC. Protein product: CASSSRGFSYEQYF.

This chain uses TRBV7-2 with TRBJ1-1; weak D call: TRBD1 (5 bases). The V and J ends lost 2 bases and 8 bases respectively, with 12 bases between them. CDR1 is SGHTA and CDR2 is FQGNSA in the germline V gene. The CDR3 has 13 amino acids. The CDR3, as DNA: TGTGCCAGCAGCTTAAGTTCGACAGCCGAAGCTTTCTTT. It yields the protein CASSLSSTAEAFF.

The chain employs TRBV6-5 and TRBJ1-5; 7 nucleotides agree with TRBD1. The CDR3 runs to 14 residues. From germline, CDR1 is MNHEY and CDR2 SVGAGI. V was clipped by 7 bases and J by 7 bases; unmatched bases: 10. The CDR3 region is CASKERQGIQPQHF. CDR3 nucleotides: TGTGCCAGCAAGGAAAGACAGGGTATCCAGCCCCAGCATTTT.

The chain is built from TRBV7-2 and TRBJ2-3, with unresolved D. V was pared by 5 bases and J by 3 bases, with 3 bases between. CDR1 and CDR2 (germline): SGHTA, FQGNSA. This CDR3 contains 11 residues. CDR3 in amino acids: CASSPTDTQYF. CDR3 bases: TGTGCCAGCAGCCCAACAGATACGCAGTATTTT.

The V call is TRBV14, the J call TRBJ2-2; D ambiguous. This CDR3 has 14 amino acids. Per the germline V gene, CDR1 is SGHDN and CDR2 is FVKESK. V gave up 0 bases and J gave up 5 bases, with 7 bases separating them. CDR3 bases: TGTGCCAGCAGCCAAGATACCCGGACCGGGGAGCTGTTTTTT. Protein product: CASSQDTRTGELFF. Looking up the rest from reference TRBV14 and TRBJ2-2 gives the full variable domain: EAGVTQFPSHSVIEKGQTVTLRCDPISGHDNLYWYRRVMGKEIKFLLHFVKESKQDESGMPNNRFLAERTGGTYSTLKVQPAELEDSGVYFCASSQDTRTGELFFGEGSRLTVL.

The chain joins TRBV27 to TRBJ2-7; 11 bases map to TRBD1. With 4 bases clipped from V and 7 bases from J, the junction kept 12 bases outside the gene matches. CDR1 MNHEY and CDR2 SMNVEV come from the germline V gene (reference sequence). The CDR3 has 16 amino acids. CDR3 coding DNA: TGTGCCAGCAGTTCTGTGGTGGACAGGGGGCATTTTGAGCAGTACTTC. Amino acid sequence: CASSSVVDRGHFEQYF.

This clone has just a few counts. The chain uses TRBV11-2 and TRBJ2-7; D remains ambiguous. With 2 bases removed from V and 2 bases from J, the gap between germline ends came to 13 bases. Germline V gene lookup returns CDR1 SGHAT and CDR2 FQNNGV. The length of the CDR3 is 15 residues. In DNA, the CDR3 is TGTGCCAGCAGCTTAACCCAAGAACTCGCCTACGAGCAGTACTTC. It codes for CASSLTQELAYEQYF.

This clone was seen just once. The genes are TRBV5-1 and TRBJ2-7; 9 bases are a match to TRBD2. This CDR3 contains 13 residues. V lost 7 bases, J lost 7 bases, and 9 bases stayed unmatched. Germline V gene lookup returns CDR1 SGHRS and CDR2 YFSETQ. In nucleotides, the CDR3 is TGCGCCAGCGCCACTAGCGGGTCTTTTGAGCAGTACTTC. Amino acid sequence: CASATSGSFEQYF.

This clone was seen just once. V gene TRBV15 combines with J gene TRBJ1-5; TRBD1 might be the D (5 bases). Germline-derived CDR1 and CDR2 are LNHNV and YYDKDF (reference sequence). Trimming pared 1 base from V and 5 bases from J, leaving 18 bases between. CDR3 length: 17 amino acids. Written as DNA, the CDR3 is TGTGCCACCAGCAGAGGGGGTACAGGCAGGGAGGATCAGCCCCAGCATTTT. Amino acid sequence: CATSRGGTGREDQPQHF.

In nucleotides, the CDR3 is TGTGCCAGCAGCCGGGCGCTCAGGGGGCAGGGAAACACCATATATTTT. It encodes CASSRALRGQGNTIYF. The V and J genes are TRBV11-2 and TRBJ1-3; 8 positions match TRBD1. Germline-derived CDR1 and CDR2 are SGHAT and FQNNGV. V dropped 5 bases and J dropped 4; count of bases not matched to a gene: 10. This CDR3 is built from 16 residues.

The V and J genes are TRBV12-3 or TRBV12-4 and TRBJ1-5; 7 bases agree with TRBD1. This CDR3 has 13 residues. V shed 6 bases, J shed 5 bases, and the junction held 4 bases outside the gene matches. DNA of the CDR3: TGTGCCAGCAGACTGGGACAGCATCAGCCCCAGCATTTT. Amino acids: CASRLGQHQPQHF.

The rearrangement joins TRBV2 to TRBJ2-3, with D perhaps matching TRBD2 (6 bases). Between the trimmed V and J ends, which lost 3 bases and 2 bases, there was a span of 15 bases. Germline V gene sequence: CDR1 SNHLY, CDR2 FYNNEI. The length of the CDR3 is 16 residues. CDR3 in amino acids: CASSDGGTLYTDTQYF. The CDR3 nucleotides read TGTGCCAGCAGTGATGGCGGGACTTTGTACACAGATACGCAGTATTTT. The complete variable domain, with remaining parts taken from reference TRBV2 and TRBJ2-3, reads EPEVTQTPSHQVTQMGQEVILRCVPISNHLYFYWYRQILGQKVEFLVSFYNNEISEKSEIFDDQFSVERPDGSNFTLKIRSTKLEDSAMYFCASSDGGTLYTDTQYFGPGTRLTVL.

The chain recombines TRBV12-5 with TRBJ2-1; the match to TRBD2 covers 12 bases. The length of the CDR3 is 13 residues. Germline V gene sequence: CDR1 LGHNT, CDR2 FRNRAP. V dropped 6 bases and J dropped 7; count of bases not matched to a gene: 1. For the CDR3, the DNA is TGTGCTAGTGGACTAGCGGGAGGTAATGAGCAGTTCTTC. This codes for CASGLAGGNEQFF. The entire variable domain, with the rest obtained from reference TRBV12-5 and TRBJ2-1, is as follows: DARVTQTPRHKVTEMGQEVTMRCQPILGHNTVFWYRQTMMQGLELLAYFRNRAPLDDSGMPKDRFSAEMPDATLATLKIQPSEPRDSAVYFCASGLAGGNEQFFGPGTRLTVL.

The chain combines TRBV19 with TRBJ2-7, with 10 nucleotides matching TRBD1. The CDR3 has 14 amino acids. With 5 bases clipped from V and 7 bases from J, the junction kept 8 bases outside the gene matches. The germline CDR1 and CDR2 sequences are LNHDA and SQIVND (reference sequence). CDR3 protein: CASSPSDRGGEQYF. The CDR3 region has the DNA TGTGCCAGTAGTCCCTCGGACAGGGGGGGTGAGCAGTACTTC.

This rearrangement joins TRBV7-2 to TRBJ1-2; 8 bases fit TRBD1. V was clipped by 2 bases and J by 14 bases; unmatched bases: 13. Germline CDR1 and CDR2: SGHTA and FQGNSA. The CDR3 has 14 amino acids. Here the CDR3 reads CASSLQGTGLWSTF. CDR3 nucleotides: TGTGCCAGCAGCTTACAGGGGACAGGCTTATGGAGTACCTTC.

This clone was seen only once. V gene TRBV7-9 combines with J gene TRBJ2-7; D may be TRBD1 (6 bases). Germline CDR1 is SEHNR and CDR2 is FQNEAQ (reference sequence). The CDR3 runs 14 residues. V lost 5 bases and J lost 5, with 16 bases in between. The DNA of the CDR3 is TGTGCCAGCAGCAAAGAGGGACAAGGGGACGAGCAGTACTTC. It codes for CASSKEGQGDEQYF.

The chain joins TRBV11-3 to TRBJ2-1; 13 bases are a match to TRBD2. Germline CDR1 SGHNT, CDR2 YENEEA. V gave up 5 bases and J gave up 6 bases; unmatched junction bases: 7. This CDR3 is built from 16 residues. CDR3 in amino acids: CASSAELAGGPNEQFF. In DNA, the CDR3 is TGTGCCAGCAGCGCGGAACTAGCGGGGGGGCCCAATGAGCAGTTCTTC.

The chain employs TRBV28 and TRBJ2-7; D is perhaps TRBD1 (6 bases). V was shortened by 4 bases and J by 0 bases, with 10 bases between the two germline ends. The CDR3 has 14 amino acids. The germline gives CDR1 MDHEN, CDR2 SYDVKM. The CDR3 is CASSWGQSSYEQYF. The DNA for the CDR3 is TGTGCCAGCAGTTGGGGGCAGAGCTCCTACGAGCAGTACTTC.

The chain couples TRBV15 to TRBJ1-4; the match to TRBD1 covers 8 bases. CDR3 length: 14 amino acids. V was pared by 8 bases and J by 6 bases, with 8 bases of the junction left unmatched. Per the germline V gene, CDR1 is LNHNV and CDR2 is YYDKDF (reference sequence). The CDR3 bases are TGTGCCACCGTCCAACCAGGGGGCCATGAAAAACTGTTTTTT. It codes for CATVQPGGHEKLFF.

V usage is TRBV6-5 and J usage is TRBJ1-5, with 7 nucleotides matching TRBD1. V dropped 7 bases and J dropped 7; count of bases not matched to a gene: 10. Germline V gene lookup returns CDR1 MNHEY and CDR2 SVGAGI. CDR3 length: 14 residues. CDR3 sequence reads: CASIKRQGLQPQHF. For the CDR3, the DNA is TGTGCCAGCATTAAACGACAGGGCTTACAGCCCCAGCATTTT.

This clone was detected once. Other DNA sequences within the sample encode an identical CDR3. The DNA of the CDR3 is TGCGCCAGCAGCACGGGACAGGTGAATTCACCCCTCCACTTT. As protein: CASSTGQVNSPLHF. The chain carries TRBV5-1 and TRBJ1-6; 8 nucleotides match TRBD1. The germline V gene encodes CDR1 SGHRS and CDR2 YFSETQ. J gave up 7 bases and V 4 bases, and 4 bases lay outside the gene matches. This CDR3 is 14 amino acids long.

The chain uses TRBV5-4 and TRBJ2-5, with TRBD1 matching over 7 bases. J lost 4 bases, V lost 5 bases, and 11 bases had no gene match. Germline V gene data show CDR1 as SGHNT and CDR2 as YYREEE (reference sequence). The CDR3 totals 15 residues. In DNA form, the CDR3 reads TGTGCCAGCAGGCCGCGACAGGGAAGGGGAGAGACCCAGTACTTC. Protein: CASRPRQGRGETQYF. The complete variable domain, with remaining parts taken from reference TRBV5-4 and TRBJ2-5, reads ETGVTQSPTHLIKTRGQQVTLRCSSQSGHNTVSWYQQALGQGPQFIFQYYREEENGRGNFPPRFSGLQFPNYSSELNVNALELDDSALYLCASRPRQGRGETQYFGPGTRLLVL.

The chain is built from TRBV7-6 and TRBJ1-3, with TRBD1 matching over 7 bases. Germline assignment: CDR1 SGHVS and CDR2 FNYEAQ. CDR3 length: 15 amino acids. Trimming cost V 8 bases and J 4 bases; bases outside gene matches: 11. The CDR3 DNA is TGTGCCAGCGGTGGGATCAGGGGGTCGGGAAACACCATATATTTT. Translated, it gives CASGGIRGSGNTIYF.

This clone was counted once. The chain carries TRBV11-2 and TRBJ2-7; 14 bases are a match to TRBD2. Germline V CDR1 and CDR2: SGHAT, FQNNGV. V was clipped by 2 bases and J by 2 bases; unmatched bases: 8. This CDR3 region has 18 residues. The DNA for the CDR3 is TGTGCCAGCAGCTTACAGGGGACTAGCGGGAGCATTCCCTACGAGCAGTACTTC. As protein: CASSLQGTSGSIPYEQYF.

The chain combines TRBV28 with TRBJ1-2; TRBD1 aligns across 7 bases. With 6 bases clipped from V and 6 bases from J, the junction kept 7 bases outside the gene matches. Germline CDR1 MDHEN, CDR2 SYDVKM. The CDR3 loop spans 13 amino acids. DNA of the CDR3: TGTGCCAGCAGCCTGACAGGGAGTAATGGCTACACCTTC. Amino acid sequence: CASSLTGSNGYTF.

The chain combines TRBV19 with TRBJ1-1; D call uncertain. This CDR3 contains 13 residues. The germline V and J ends were trimmed by 5 bases and 1 base, with 8 bases remaining between them. Germline lookup yields CDR1 LNHDA and CDR2 SQIVND (reference sequence). The CDR3 here is CASSSTANTEAFF. Written as DNA, the CDR3 is TGTGCCAGTAGTTCGACTGCGAACACTGAAGCTTTCTTT.